This record covers a single T cell receptor (beta chain). The antigen it recognizes is unknown. One base away there is no much larger clone; base qualities are not given. This specimen comes from a study of blood T cells in healthy people across ages (dated by TCRdb to between 2015 and 2017). In terms of the full investigation: In model experiments, template switching captured about one uniquely barcoded TCR beta cDNA molecule for every two T cells. The donors were divided into four age groups: young (average roughly 15 years), middle-aged (approximately 41), aged (approximately 59) and long-lived (roughly 88). The study analyzed two additional independent replicas of 1 million unique cDNA reads from the same blood draw for two donors, one aged 18 to 30 and one aged 80 or older. To track age-related changes in TCR beta repertoire diversity, the study relied on deep sequencing normalized with unique cDNA molecular identifiers. To avoid experimental bias, donors of different ages were distributed randomly across sequencing lanes.

Results and caveats for the whole study, not just this receptor: Estimates of total diversity from one million sequenced T cells were regarded as lower bounds and underestimates. As age increased, observed TCR beta diversity per million T cells dropped in a roughly linear way, and a significant reduction was already evident by age roughly 36. Because donor CMV infection status was unknown, age-related changes in expanded clonotypes were potentially confounded. A strong correlation was found between observed TCR beta diversity and the percentage of naive T cells measured by flow cytometry. Since profiling was done on bulk unsorted PBMCs, naive and antigen-experienced compartments could not be conclusively compared. The long-lived group showed more naive CD4+ T cells, fewer expanded clones and increased TCR diversity than the aged group, suggesting age selection.

Systemically healthy Caucasian individuals from Russia, some 36 in total and aged about 6 to 95 years, were included as donors. Each donor gave ten milliliters of peripheral blood, drawn into EDTA-treated Vacutainer tubes. PBMCs were isolated by Ficoll-Paque density-gradient centrifugation, with at least 7 million obtained per sample. Trizol reagent was used to extract total RNA from the PBMCs, yielding at least 6 micrograms per sample. The percentages of naive CD45RAhigh/CD27high T cells were determined by flow cytometry on a PBMC aliquot from every donor. The CDR3 starts with the cysteine, ends with the phenylalanine, and has 15 residues. Only the CDR3 region is kept as DNA, spanning 45 bases read in frame from base 1. In the germline V gene, CDR1 corresponds to LGHNA and CDR2 to YSLEER. The method was 5' RACE. Sequencing was carried out with an Illumina HiSeq 2500. A second PCR of about 6 to 11 cycles was performed with a sample-barcoded 5' primer and a J-beta primer mix. A template-switch 5' adaptor carrying 12 random nucleotides introduced a unique molecular identifier onto each TCR beta cDNA molecule. At least 2.5 million CDR3-containing paired-end reads were obtained from each sample. First-strand cDNA synthesis was performed from all RNA using the Mint cDNA synthesis kit, with priming by a TRBC-specific oligonucleotide. Following uracil-DNA glycosylase treatment, all cDNA underwent a first 18-cycle PCR with the universal primers M1SS and BC2_uni_R. In the original analysis: Normalization of each sample was performed by random selection of 1 million high-quality reads, each carrying a distinct molecular identifier. Reads with shared molecular identifiers were discarded instead of being binned into consensus sequences. MiTCR, run with a Q25 quality threshold and the strictest error-elimination algorithm, handled CDR3 identification, clonotype clustering and error correction. Lower-bound total TCR beta diversity was estimated with a nonparametric unseen species model using Euler transformation. Clones were called with MiXCR by TCRdb after fastp trimmed the public reads at Q25, and only in-frame beta chains were retained. Identical CDR3 protein sequences are pooled into one entry, listed with their most common genes and DNA. The V and J calls reflect TCRdb's pipeline rather than the authors' work. The sample table contains about 1.5 million distinct CDR3 sequences; only one count was recorded for about 42% of them. Around 4% of the sample lies in the top ten.

The sequence joins TRBV4-3 to TRBJ2-1; the D gene is unclear. With the DNA end fitting TRBJ2-7 better, the J assignment may be wrong. The TCR originated in a woman between 18 and 29 years old in good health. The sequenced material came from blood. The DNA reads as follows: TGCGCCAGCAGCCAAGGTTGGACCTCCTACAATGAGCAGTACTTC. Translated, this gives CASSQGWTSYNEQYF.